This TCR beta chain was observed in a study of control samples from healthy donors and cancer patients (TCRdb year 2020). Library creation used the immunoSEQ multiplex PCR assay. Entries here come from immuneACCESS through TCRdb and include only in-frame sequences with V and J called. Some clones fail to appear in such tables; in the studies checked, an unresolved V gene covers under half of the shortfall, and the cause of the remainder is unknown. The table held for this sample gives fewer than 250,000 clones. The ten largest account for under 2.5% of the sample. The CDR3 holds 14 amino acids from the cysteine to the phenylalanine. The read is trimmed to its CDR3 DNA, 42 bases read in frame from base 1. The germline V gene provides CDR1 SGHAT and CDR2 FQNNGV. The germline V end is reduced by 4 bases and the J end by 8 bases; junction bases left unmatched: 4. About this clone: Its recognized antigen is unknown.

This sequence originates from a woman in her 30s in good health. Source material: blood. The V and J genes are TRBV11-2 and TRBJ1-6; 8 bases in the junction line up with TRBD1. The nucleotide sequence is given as TGTGCCAGCAGCTCCACAGGGGGAGATTCACCCCTCCACTTT. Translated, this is CASSSTGGDSPLHF.